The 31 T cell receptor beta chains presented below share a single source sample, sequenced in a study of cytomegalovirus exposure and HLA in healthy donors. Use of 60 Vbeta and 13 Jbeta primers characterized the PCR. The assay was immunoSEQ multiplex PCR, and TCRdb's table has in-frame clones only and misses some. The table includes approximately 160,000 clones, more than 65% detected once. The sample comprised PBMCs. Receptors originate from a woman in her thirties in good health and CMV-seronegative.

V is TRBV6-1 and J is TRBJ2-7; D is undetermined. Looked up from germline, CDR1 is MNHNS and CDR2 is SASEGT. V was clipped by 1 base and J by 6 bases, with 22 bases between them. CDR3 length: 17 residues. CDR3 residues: CASSEGIRLVESVEQYF. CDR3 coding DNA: TGTGCCAGCAGTGAAGGAATCCGGCTAGTGGAGTCGGTCGAGCAGTACTTC.

The CDR3 is CASSRGLAEDTQYF. CDR3 bases: TGTGCCAGCAGCCGGGGACTAGCTGAAGATACGCAGTATTTT. This chain connects TRBV7-2 to TRBJ2-3; 9 positions match TRBD2. CDR1 and CDR2 from the germline V gene are SGHTA and FQGNSA. Germline trimming cut 5 bases from V and 5 bases from J; bases unmatched to any gene: 5. The CDR3 runs 14 residues. Full variable domain (missing parts from reference TRBV7-2 and TRBJ2-3): GAGVSQSPSNKVTEKGKDVELRCDPISGHTALYWYRQSLGQGLEFLIYFQGNSAPDKSGLPSDRFSAERTGGSVSTLTIQRTQQEDSAVYLCASSRGLAEDTQYFGPGTRLTVL.

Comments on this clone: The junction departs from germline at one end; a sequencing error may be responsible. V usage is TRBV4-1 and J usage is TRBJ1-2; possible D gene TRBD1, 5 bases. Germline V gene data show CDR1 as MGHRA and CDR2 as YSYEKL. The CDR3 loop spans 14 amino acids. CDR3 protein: CASSQDRANYGYPF. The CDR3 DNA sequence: TGCGCCAGCAGCCAAGACAGGGCTAACTATGGCTACCCCTTC.

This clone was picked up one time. CDR3: CASSTLRRDYGYTF. The CDR3 DNA reads as TGTGCCAGCAGTACTCTCAGGCGGGACTATGGCTACACCTTC. The chain couples TRBV27 to TRBJ1-2, with D hard to call. V lost 5 bases and J lost 3, with 13 bases in between. The germline gives CDR1 MNHEY, CDR2 SMNVEV (reference sequence). This CDR3 comprises 14 residues.

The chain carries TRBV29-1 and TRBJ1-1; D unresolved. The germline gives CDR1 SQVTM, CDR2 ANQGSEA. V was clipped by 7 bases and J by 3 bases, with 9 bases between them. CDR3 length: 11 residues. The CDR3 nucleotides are TGCAGCGCCGCAGATGACACTGAAGCTTTCTTT. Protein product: CSAADDTEAFF.

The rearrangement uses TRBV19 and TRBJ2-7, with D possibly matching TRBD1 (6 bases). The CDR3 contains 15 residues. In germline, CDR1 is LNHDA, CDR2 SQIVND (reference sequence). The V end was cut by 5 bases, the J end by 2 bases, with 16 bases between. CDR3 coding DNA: TGTGCCAGTAGTCTGTCGGGACAAGCTCCCTACGAGCAGTACTTC. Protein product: CASSLSGQAPYEQYF. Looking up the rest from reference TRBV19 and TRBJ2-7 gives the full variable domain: DGGITQSPKYLFRKEGQNVTLSCEQNLNHDAMYWYRQDPGQGLRLIYYSQIVNDFQKGDIAEGYSVSREKKESFPLTVTSAQKNPTAFYLCASSLSGQAPYEQYFGPGTRLTVT.

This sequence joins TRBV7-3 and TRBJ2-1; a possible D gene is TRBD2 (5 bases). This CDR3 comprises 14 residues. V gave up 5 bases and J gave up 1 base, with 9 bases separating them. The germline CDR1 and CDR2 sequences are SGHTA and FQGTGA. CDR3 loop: CASSPSFSYNEQFF. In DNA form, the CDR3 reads TGTGCCAGCAGCCCTAGCTTTTCCTACAATGAGCAGTTCTTC.

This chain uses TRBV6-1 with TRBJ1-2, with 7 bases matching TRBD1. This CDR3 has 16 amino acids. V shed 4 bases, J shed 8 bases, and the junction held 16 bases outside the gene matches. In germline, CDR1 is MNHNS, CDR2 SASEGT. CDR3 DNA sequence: TGTGCCAGCAGTGTTTATCCGGGACAGCCGACGAGAGGCTACACCTTC. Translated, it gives CASSVYPGQPTRGYTF.

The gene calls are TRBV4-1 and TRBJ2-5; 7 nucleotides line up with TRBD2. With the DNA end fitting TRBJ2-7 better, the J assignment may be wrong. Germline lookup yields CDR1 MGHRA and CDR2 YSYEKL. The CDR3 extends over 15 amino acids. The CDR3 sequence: CASSYEGRGGAEQYF. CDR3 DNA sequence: TGCGCCAGCAGCTACGAGGGGAGGGGAGGGGCCGAGCAGTACTTC.

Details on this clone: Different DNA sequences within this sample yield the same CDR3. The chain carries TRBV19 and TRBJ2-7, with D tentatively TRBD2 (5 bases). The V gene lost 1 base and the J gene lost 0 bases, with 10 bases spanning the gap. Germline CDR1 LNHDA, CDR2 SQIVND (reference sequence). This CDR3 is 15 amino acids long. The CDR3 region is CASSIGTGISYEQYF. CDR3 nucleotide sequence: TGTGCCAGTAGTATAGGGACGGGGATCTCCTACGAGCAGTACTTC. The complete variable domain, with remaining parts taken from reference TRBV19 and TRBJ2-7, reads DGGITQSPKYLFRKEGQNVTLSCEQNLNHDAMYWYRQDPGQGLRLIYYSQIVNDFQKGDIAEGYSVSREKKESFPLTVTSAQKNPTAFYLCASSIGTGISYEQYFGPGTRLTVT.

This CDR3 reads CASTSTSYNEQFF. CDR3 coding DNA: TGTGCCAGCACGTCTACCTCCTACAATGAGCAGTTCTTC. V and J are TRBV6-5 and TRBJ2-1; D remains unclear. The CDR3 length is 13 residues. V lost 7 bases, J lost 0 bases, and 7 bases lay in between. Germline V gives CDR1 MNHEY, CDR2 SVGAGI.

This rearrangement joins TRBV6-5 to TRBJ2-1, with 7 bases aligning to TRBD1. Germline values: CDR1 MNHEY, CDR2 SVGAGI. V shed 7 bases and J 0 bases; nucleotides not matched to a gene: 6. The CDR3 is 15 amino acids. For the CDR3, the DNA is TGTGCCAGCATGAGGGGGCCAAGCTCCTACAATGAGCAGTTCTTC. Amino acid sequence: CASMRGPSSYNEQFF.

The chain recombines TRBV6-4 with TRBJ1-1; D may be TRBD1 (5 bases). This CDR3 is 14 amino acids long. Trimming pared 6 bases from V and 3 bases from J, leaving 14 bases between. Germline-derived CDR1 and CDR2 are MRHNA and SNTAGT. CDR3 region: CASRHRGDDTEAFF. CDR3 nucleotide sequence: TGTGCCAGCAGACATCGGGGGGACGACACTGAAGCTTTCTTT.

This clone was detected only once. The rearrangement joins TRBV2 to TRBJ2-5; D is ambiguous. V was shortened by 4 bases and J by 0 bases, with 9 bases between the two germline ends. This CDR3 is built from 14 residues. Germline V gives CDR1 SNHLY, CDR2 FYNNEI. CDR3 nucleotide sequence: TGTGCCAGCAGTGCCATAGACTACCAAGAGACCCAGTACTTC. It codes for CASSAIDYQETQYF.

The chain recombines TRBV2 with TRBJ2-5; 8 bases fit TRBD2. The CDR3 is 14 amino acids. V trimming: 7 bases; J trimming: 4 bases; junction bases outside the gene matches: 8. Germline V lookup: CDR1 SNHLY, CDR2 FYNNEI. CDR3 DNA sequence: TGTGCCAGCACCTACGGGGGGGGCGGAGAGACCCAGTACTTC. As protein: CASTYGGGGETQYF.

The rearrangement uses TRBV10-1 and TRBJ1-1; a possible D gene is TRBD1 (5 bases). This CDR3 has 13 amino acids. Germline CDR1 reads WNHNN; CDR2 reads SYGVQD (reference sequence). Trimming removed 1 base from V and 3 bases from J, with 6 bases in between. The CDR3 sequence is CASSEWGDTEAFF. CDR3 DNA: TGCGCCAGCAGTGAGTGGGGGGACACTGAAGCTTTCTTT.

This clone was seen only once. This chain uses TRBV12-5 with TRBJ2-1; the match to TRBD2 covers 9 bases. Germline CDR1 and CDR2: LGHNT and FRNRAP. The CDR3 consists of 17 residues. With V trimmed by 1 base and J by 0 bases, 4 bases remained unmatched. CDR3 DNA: TGTGCTAGTGGTTTGGATCTAGCGGGAATCTCCTACAATGAGCAGTTCTTC. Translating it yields CASGLDLAGISYNEQFF.

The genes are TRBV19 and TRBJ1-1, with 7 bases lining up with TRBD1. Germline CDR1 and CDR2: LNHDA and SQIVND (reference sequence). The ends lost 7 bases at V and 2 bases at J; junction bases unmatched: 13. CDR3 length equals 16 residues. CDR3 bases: TGTGCCAGTAAACCCCTCGACAGGGCCATAAACACTGAAGCTTTCTTT. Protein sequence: CASKPLDRAINTEAFF.

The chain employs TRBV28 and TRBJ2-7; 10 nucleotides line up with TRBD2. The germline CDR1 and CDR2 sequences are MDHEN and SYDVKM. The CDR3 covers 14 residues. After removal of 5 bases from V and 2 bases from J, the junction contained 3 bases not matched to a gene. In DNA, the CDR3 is TGTGCCAGCAGTGAAAGCGGGAGGGCCTACGAGCAGTACTTC. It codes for CASSESGRAYEQYF.

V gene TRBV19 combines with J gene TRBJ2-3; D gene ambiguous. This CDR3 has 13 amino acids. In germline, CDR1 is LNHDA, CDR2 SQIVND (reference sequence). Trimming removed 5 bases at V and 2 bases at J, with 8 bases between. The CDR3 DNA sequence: TGTGCCAGTAGTCTGACTTTCACAGATACGCAGTATTTT. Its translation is CASSLTFTDTQYF. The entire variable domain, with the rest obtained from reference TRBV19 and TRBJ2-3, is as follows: DGGITQSPKYLFRKEGQNVTLSCEQNLNHDAMYWYRQDPGQGLRLIYYSQIVNDFQKGDIAEGYSVSREKKESFPLTVTSAQKNPTAFYLCASSLTFTDTQYFGPGTRLTVL.

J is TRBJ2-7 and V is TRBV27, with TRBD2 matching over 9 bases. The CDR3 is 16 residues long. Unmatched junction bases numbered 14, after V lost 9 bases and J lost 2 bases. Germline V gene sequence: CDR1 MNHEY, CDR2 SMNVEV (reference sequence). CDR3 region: CASQVWGASGTYEQYF. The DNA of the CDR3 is TGTGCCAGTCAAGTTTGGGGGGCTAGCGGGACCTACGAGCAGTACTTC.

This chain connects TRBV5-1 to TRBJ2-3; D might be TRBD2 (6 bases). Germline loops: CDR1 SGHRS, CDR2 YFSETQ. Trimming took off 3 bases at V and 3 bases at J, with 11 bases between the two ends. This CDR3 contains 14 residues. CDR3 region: CASSSTAGTDTQYF. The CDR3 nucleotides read TGCGCCAGCAGCTCGACAGCGGGTACAGATACGCAGTATTTT.

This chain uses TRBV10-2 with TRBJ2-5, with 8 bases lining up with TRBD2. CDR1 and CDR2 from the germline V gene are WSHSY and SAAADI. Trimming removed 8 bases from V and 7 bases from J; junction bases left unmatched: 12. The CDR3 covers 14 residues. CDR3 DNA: TGCGCCAGCGACGTAGCGGGATTGAAAGGGACCCAGTACTTC. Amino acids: CASDVAGLKGTQYF.

The CDR3 spells CASSVLTGSGNTIYF. CDR3 coding DNA: TGTGCCAGCAGCGTCCTGACAGGGTCCGGAAACACCATATATTTT. The chain employs TRBV5-4 and TRBJ1-3; 7 bases map to TRBD1. CDR3 length: 15 residues. Losses at the gene ends were 4 bases for V and 4 bases for J; bases not matched to a gene: 8. CDR1 is SGHNT, CDR2 YYREEE, per germline (reference sequence). Full variable domain (outside the CDR3, taken from reference TRBV5-4 and TRBJ1-3): ETGVTQSPTHLIKTRGQQVTLRCSSQSGHNTVSWYQQALGQGPQFIFQYYREEENGRGNFPPRFSGLQFPNYSSELNVNALELDDSALYLCASSVLTGSGNTIYFGEGSWLTVV.

CDR3 sequence: CSVDRTTYGYTF. In DNA form, the CDR3 reads TGCAGCGTGGACAGAACCACCTATGGCTACACCTTC. The rearrangement uses TRBV29-1 and TRBJ1-2, with D perhaps TRBD1 (6 bases). With 6 bases removed from V and 4 bases from J, the gap between germline ends came to 12 bases. CDR3 length: 12 residues. Germline CDR1 is SQVTM and CDR2 is ANQGSEA.

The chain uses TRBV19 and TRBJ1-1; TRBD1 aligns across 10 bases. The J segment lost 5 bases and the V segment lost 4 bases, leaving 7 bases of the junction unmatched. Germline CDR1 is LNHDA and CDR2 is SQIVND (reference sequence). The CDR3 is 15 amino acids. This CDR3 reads CASSNRQGADTEAFF. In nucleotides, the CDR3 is TGTGCCAGTAGTAATAGACAGGGGGCGGATACTGAAGCTTTCTTT.

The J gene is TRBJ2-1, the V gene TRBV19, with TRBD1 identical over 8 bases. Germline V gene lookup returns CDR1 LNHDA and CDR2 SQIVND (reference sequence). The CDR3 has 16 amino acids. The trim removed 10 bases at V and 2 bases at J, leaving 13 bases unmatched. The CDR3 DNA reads TGTGCCACCAAGTATCGGGCAGGGGGCACCTACAATGAGCAGTTCTTC. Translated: CATKYRAGGTYNEQFF.

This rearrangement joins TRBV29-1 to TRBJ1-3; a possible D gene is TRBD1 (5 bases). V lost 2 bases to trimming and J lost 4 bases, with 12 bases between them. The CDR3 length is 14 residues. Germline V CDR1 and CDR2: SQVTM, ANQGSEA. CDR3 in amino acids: CSVEPREAGNTIYF. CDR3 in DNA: TGCAGCGTTGAACCCAGGGAAGCCGGAAACACCATATATTTT.

The CDR3 DNA sequence: TGTGCCAGCAGCCAAGAAGGAGGGGCGGTCACCGGGGAGCTGTTTTTT. This encodes CASSQEGGAVTGELFF. This chain links TRBV14 with TRBJ2-2; D perhaps matches TRBD2 (6 bases). Germline loops: CDR1 SGHDN, CDR2 FVKESK. V was cut by 0 bases and J by 4 bases, with 12 bases left in between. CDR3 length: 16 residues.

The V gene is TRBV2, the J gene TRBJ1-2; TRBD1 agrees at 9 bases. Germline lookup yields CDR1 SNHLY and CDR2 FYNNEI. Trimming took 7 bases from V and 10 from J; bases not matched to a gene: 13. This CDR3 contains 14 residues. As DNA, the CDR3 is TGTGCCAGCACCCTAGACTCCGGGACAGGGACCTACACCTTC. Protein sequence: CASTLDSGTGTYTF.

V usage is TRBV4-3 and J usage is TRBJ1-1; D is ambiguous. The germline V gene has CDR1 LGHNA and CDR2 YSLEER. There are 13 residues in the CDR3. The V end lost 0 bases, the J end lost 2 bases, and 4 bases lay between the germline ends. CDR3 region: CASSQDPNTEAFF. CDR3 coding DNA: TGCGCCAGCAGCCAAGACCCTAACACTGAAGCTTTCTTT.